This is a list of T cell receptor beta chains from one sample in a study of cytomegalovirus exposure and HLA in healthy donors. Produced via immunoSEQ multiplex PCR; TCRdb's table is partial and in-frame only. The sample lists about 160,000 clones, 60% to 85% occurring once. The sequencing input was PBMCs. The receptors shown here come from a woman aged 25 to 39 in good health and CMV-seronegative. The CDR3 runs from the conserved cysteine through the conserved F or W. The D gene is left open where the match is weak. Where a row states a size, it is once, few, many or the class of an expanded clone; other rows omit it.

TRBD1 | 13 | TRBJ2-3 | few | TRBV28 | TGTGCCAGCAGCCTGACAGGGTCAGATACGCAGTATTTT | CASSLTGSDTQYF
TRBD2 | 16 | TRBJ2-3 | . | TRBV28 | TGTGCCAGCAGTTCCGGGGGGGCGGGGGAGGCAGATACGCAGTATTTT | CASSSGGAGEADTQYF
. | 13 | TRBJ1-6 | . | TRBV4-2 | TGTGCCAGCAGCCAAGATCCTGATTCACCCCTCCACTTT | CASSQDPDSPLHF
TRBD1 | 15 | TRBJ1-2 | . | TRBV5-6 | TGTGCCAGCAGCTTGGCGTCGGCAGGGGGAATTGGCTACACCTTC | CASSLASAGGIGYTF
. | 14 | TRBJ1-5 | few | TRBV30 | TGTGCCTGCTCAATCGGGGTACAGGGACAGCCCCAGCATTTT | CACSIGVQGQPQHF
TRBD2 | 15 | TRBJ2-7 | . | TRBV15 | TGTGCCACCAGCAGCCCTGGGGGGGGTTGGTACGAGCAGTACTTC | CATSSPGGGWYEQYF
. | 14 | TRBJ2-1 | . | TRBV5-1 | TGCGCCAGCAGCGGAATCGACAGAGACAATGAGCAGTTCTTC | CASSGIDRDNEQFF
TRBD2 | 18 | TRBJ2-1 | few | TRBV5-4 | TGTGCCAGCAGCTTGGTGGGTAGCGGGGCCAAGGGGAGGAATGAGCAGTTCTTC | CASSLVGSGAKGRNEQFF
TRBD1 | 13 | TRBJ1-1 | . | TRBV11-1 | TGTGCCAGCAGCAGAACAGGGGCCACTGAAGCTTTCTTT | CASSRTGATEAFF
. | 18 | TRBJ1-6 | . | TRBV28 | TGTGCCAGCAGTTCCCTCAGTGAAGGGGGCTCCTATAATTCACCCCTCCACTTT | CASSSLSEGGSYNSPLHF
TRBD1 | 14 | TRBJ1-6 | . | TRBV5-4 | TGTGCCAGCAGCCGGACAGGGGCTAATTCACCCCTCCACTTT | CASSRTGANSPLHF
TRBD2 | 15 | TRBJ2-2 | . | TRBV7-7 | TGTGCTAGCAGCCCCCTAGCGGGTCTAGCCGGGGAGCTGTTTTTT | CASSPLAGLAGELFF
. | 13 | TRBJ1-1 | . | TRBV29-1 | TGCAGCGTTGTCCAGGGGAATAGTTTTGAAGCTTTCTTT | CSVVQGNSFEAFF
. | 14 | TRBJ1-1 | . | TRBV18 | TGTGCCAGCTCACCAGCGTGGGGGGACACTGAAGCTTTCTTT | CASSPAWGDTEAFF
. | 14 | TRBJ2-1 | once | TRBV5-1 | TGCGCCAGCAGCTTGGAACGCGGTAACAATGAGCAGTTCTTC | CASSLERGNNEQFF
. | 13 | TRBJ2-2 | few | TRBV6-6 | TGTGCCAGCAAGGCGGCGAACACCGGGGAGCTGTTTTTT | CASKAANTGELFF
. | 14 | TRBJ2-7 | . | TRBV30 | TGTGCCTGGAGTACCCCAGGATATTCCTACGAGCAGTACTTC | CAWSTPGYSYEQYF
. | 17 | TRBJ1-2 | . | TRBV5-6 | TGTGCCAGCAGCTCCCTTTCATTCGGTTCGCGGGACTATGGCTACACCTTC | CASSSLSFGSRDYGYTF
. | 17 | TRBJ2-2 | . | TRBV9 | TGTGCCAGCAGCGTAGGCATGCGGGGCACGCATACCGGGGAGCTGTTTTTT | CASSVGMRGTHTGELFF
. | 14 | TRBJ1-1 | . | TRBV5-1 | TGCGCCAGCAGCCAAGGACACCAGAACACTGAAGCTTTCTTT | CASSQGHQNTEAFF
. | 15 | TRBJ2-7 | . | TRBV6-5 | TGTGCCAGCAGTTACTCTGCGGGGCCGGCTTACGAGCAGTACTTC | CASSYSAGPAYEQYF
. | 17 | TRBJ1-1 | once | TRBV5-6 | TGTGCCAGCAGCCCGACTACCAGGGCTCCGGGGGGCACTGAAGCTTTCTTT | CASSPTTRAPGGTEAFF
. | 15 | TRBJ2-3 | . | TRBV7-2 | TGTGCCAGCAGCTCCACGATGGTGCTGCGTAATACGCAGTATTTT | CASSSTMVLRNTQYF
TRBD1 | 15 | TRBJ2-7 | . | TRBV2 | TGTGCCAGCAGTCACCCTAGGACAGGGGCCTACGAGCAGTACTTC | CASSHPRTGAYEQYF
TRBD1 | 15 | TRBJ2-1 | once | TRBV10-3 | TGTGCCATCAGCGCCGGACAGGGGGCGAGGAATGAGCAGTTCTTC | CAISAGQGARNEQFF
TRBD2 | 16 | TRBJ2-7 | . | TRBV6-5 | TGTGCCAGCAGTTACGGCGGCGGGGGGGCCTCCTACGAGCAGTACTTC | CASSYGGGGASYEQYF
. | 15 | TRBJ2-1 | . | TRBV11-3 | TGTGCCAGCAGCCCCCGCGCTGGCTCCTACAATGAGCAGTTCTTC | CASSPRAGSYNEQFF
. | 15 | TRBJ1-3 | few | TRBV28 | TGTGCCAGCAGCCCCTTCAGGTCCTCTGGAAACACCATATATTTT | CASSPFRSSGNTIYF
TRBD2 | 16 | TRBJ2-7 | . | TRBV6-5 | TGTGCCAGCAGTTACTCTTCCAGCGGGGGGACCTACGAGCAGTACTTC | CASSYSSSGGTYEQYF
. | 15 | TRBJ1-5 | . | TRBV9 | TGTGCCAGCAGCGTAGGAGGGTTGAGCAATCAGCCCCAGCATTTT | CASSVGGLSNQPQHF
. | 15 | TRBJ2-6 | . | TRBV7-6 | TGTGCCAGCGGCCAAGGGGGCTCTGGGGCCAACGTCCTGACTTTC | CASGQGGSGANVLTF
TRBD2 | 16 | TRBJ2-2 | . | TRBV6-1 | TGTGCCAGCAGTGAAGGACTAGCGGGGTACACCGGGGAGCTGTTTTTT | CASSEGLAGYTGELFF
. | 15 | TRBJ2-7 | . | TRBV7-3 | TGTGCCAGCAGCTTATTACCCCCAGGCCAGGGCGAGCAGTACTTC | CASSLLPPGQGEQYF
TRBD1 | 10 | TRBJ2-7 | . | TRBV20-1 | TGCAGTGCTGGCCGGGACAGGACGTACTTC | CSAGRDRTYF
TRBD1 | 11 | TRBJ1-6 | . | TRBV7-9 | TGTGCCAGTGGACAGGGCTCACCCCTCCACTTT | CASGQGSPLHF
. | 13 | TRBJ1-1 | . | TRBV29-1 | TGCAGCGTTCCGGGACAACTGAACACTGAAGCTTTCTTT | CSVPGQLNTEAFF
. | 15 | TRBJ2-1 | . | TRBV4-1 | TGCGCCAGCAGCCATGCAAACCAGGTTAGTTTTGAGCAGTTCTTC | CASSHANQVSFEQFF
. | 14 | TRBJ2-7 | . | TRBV19 | TGTGCCAGTAGTTCAAAGCCAAGCTCCTACGAGCAGTACTTC | CASSSKPSSYEQYF
. | 13 | TRBJ1-2 | . | TRBV7-9 | TGTGCCAGCAGCCCAGGGATGGGGTATGGCTACACCTTC | CASSPGMGYGYTF
TRBD2 | 16 | TRBJ2-1 | . | TRBV5-1 | TGCGCCAGCAGGAGGGTCACTAGCGGAGGCTACAATGAGCAGTTCTTC | CASRRVTSGGYNEQFF
TRBD1 | 15 | TRBJ1-1 | . | TRBV6-5 | TGTGCCAGCAGTTACCCACAGGGGAGAGGGGCCAAAGCTTTCTTT | CASSYPQGRGAKAFF
TRBD1 | 15 | TRBJ2-2 | . | TRBV5-1 | TGCGCCAGCAGCTTGCCGGACAGGGGGTCCGGGGAGCTGTTTTTT | CASSLPDRGSGELFF
. | 15 | TRBJ1-1 | . | TRBV5-4 | TGTGCCAGCAGCTTGGGAGGTTCACAGAACACTGAAGCTTTCTTT | CASSLGGSQNTEAFF
. | 16 | TRBJ1-2 | few | TRBV7-9 | TGTGCCAGCAGCTTAGGCAGGGTATTAGCTAACTATGGCTACACCTTC | CASSLGRVLANYGYTF
. | 13 | TRBJ2-6 | . | TRBV7-2 | TGTGCCAGCAAGGGGTCTGGGGCCAACGTCCTGACTTTC | CASKGSGANVLTF
TRBD2 | 14 | TRBJ2-7 | . | TRBV14 | TGTGCCAGCAGCCAGCGGGGGTTCTCCTACGAGCAGTACTTC | CASSQRGFSYEQYF
. | 17 | TRBJ1-1 | . | TRBV14 | TGTGCCAGCAGCCAAGGCCTCGGACAGAAATTGAACACTGAAGCTTTCTTT | CASSQGLGQKLNTEAFF
. | 15 | TRBJ1-5 | . | TRBV4-1 | TGCGCCAGCAGCCATGGTCCGGACTACAATCAGCCCCAGCGTTTT | CASSHGPDYNQPQRF
. | 14 | TRBJ1-2 | . | TRBV6-6 | TGTGCCAGCAGTTCCCGACAGACCCTCTATGGCTACACCTTC | CASSSRQTLYGYTF
. | 14 | TRBJ2-3 | . | TRBV5-1 | TGCGCCAGCCGCCCCGAGGCGTTCACAGATACGCAGTATTTT | CASRPEAFTDTQYF